The 29 T cell receptor beta chains reported below all come from one sample, sequenced in a study of OX40 agonist ivuxolimab in advanced cancers. TCRdb's table, derived via immunoSEQ multiplex PCR, lists solely in-frame clones and lacks some. The sample consists of some 62,000 clones, over 80% of them appearing once. This material consisted of CD4+ or CD8+ T cells sorted from blood, taken in a trial of the OX40 agonist ivuxolimab. The source of these receptors is an adult with an advanced solid tumor such as melanoma, head and neck, liver or kidney cancer.

V is TRBV7-9 and J is TRBJ2-4; D perhaps matches TRBD1 (6 bases). Trimming left V 2 bases short and J 9 bases short, with 14 bases between. Germline V gene data show CDR1 as SEHNR and CDR2 as FQNEAQ (reference sequence). The CDR3 sequence is 14 residues long. The CDR3 sequence is CASSLKQGYSIQYF. The CDR3 nucleotides are TGTGCCAGCAGCTTAAAACAGGGCTATAGCATTCAGTACTTC.

The chain has TRBV7-2 and TRBJ2-1; D gene unclear. Germline CDR1 SGHTA, CDR2 FQGNSA. This CDR3 is 13 amino acids long. V was cut by 3 bases and J by 1 base, with 4 bases left in between. CDR3 loop: CASSFLSYNEQFF. The CDR3 coding sequence is TGTGCCAGCAGCTTCCTTTCCTACAATGAGCAGTTCTTC.

The chain employs TRBV20-1 and TRBJ2-5; the D is unclear. CDR1 and CDR2 from the germline V gene are DFQATT and SNEGSKA (reference sequence). The CDR3 runs 11 residues. The germline V and J ends were trimmed by 0 bases and 9 bases, with 8 bases remaining between them. The CDR3 DNA sequence: TGCAGTGCTAGAGATGGACGGTCCCAGTACTTC. It codes for CSARDGRSQYF.

This chain uses TRBV5-6 with TRBJ2-3; 8 nucleotides line up with TRBD1. The CDR3 spans 17 residues. Germline-derived CDR1 and CDR2 are SGHDT and YYEEEE. V lost 2 bases, J lost 5 bases, and 13 bases stayed unmatched. CDR3 in amino acids: CASSFDYPGGSGDTQYF. The CDR3 bases are TGTGCCAGCAGCTTCGACTATCCAGGGGGCTCGGGAGATACGCAGTATTTT.

The V and J genes are TRBV28 and TRBJ1-2, with D possibly being TRBD1 (5 bases). Germline lookup yields CDR1 MDHEN and CDR2 SYDVKM. CDR3 length: 15 amino acids. V lost 8 bases, J lost 7 bases, and 23 bases lay in between. In DNA form, the CDR3 reads TGTGCCAGCCGAACCCGGGGAAGGCGGAGGGGTGGCTACACCTTC. Translation: CASRTRGRRRGGYTF.

This clone was counted between two and nine times. The chain recombines TRBV7-2 with TRBJ2-2; 12 positions agree with TRBD2. The V segment lost 1 base and the J segment 7 bases; nucleotides outside the gene matches: 4. This CDR3 spans 16 amino acids. Germline V gene sequence: CDR1 SGHTA, CDR2 FQGNSA. The CDR3 loop is CASSLGTSGTIGELFF. In nucleotides, the CDR3 is TGTGCCAGCAGCTTAGGGACTAGCGGGACAATCGGGGAGCTGTTTTTT.

The J gene is TRBJ1-2, the V gene TRBV7-9, with 10 bases lining up with TRBD1. The ends lost 6 bases at V and 7 bases at J; junction bases unmatched: 5. This CDR3 spans 13 amino acids. Germline CDR1 is SEHNR and CDR2 is FQNEAQ (reference sequence). CDR3 sequence: CASSLTGGSGYTF. In DNA, the CDR3 is TGTGCCAGCAGTTTGACAGGGGGCAGTGGCTACACCTTC.

This chain joins TRBV18 and TRBJ1-1, with 7 bases fitting TRBD1. The CDR3 has 15 amino acids. V shed 2 bases and J 5 bases; nucleotides not matched to a gene: 8. Looked up from germline, CDR1 is KGHSH and CDR2 is LQKENI. The CDR3: CASSPDQGVGTEAFF. The DNA for the CDR3 is TGTGCCAGCTCACCAGATCAGGGGGTAGGGACTGAAGCTTTCTTT.

This chain joins TRBV18 and TRBJ2-7; 8 positions match TRBD1. This CDR3 comprises 14 residues. CDR1 and CDR2 from the germline V gene are KGHSH and LQKENI. The V gene end was trimmed by 3 bases and the J gene end by 2 bases; junction bases not matched to a gene: 3. CDR3 residues: CASSPSDRAYEQYF. The CDR3 bases are TGTGCCAGCTCACCCTCGGACAGGGCCTACGAGCAGTACTTC.

The chain employs TRBV28 and TRBJ2-7, with unresolved D. CDR3 size: 13 residues. Trimming shortened V by 2 bases and J by 2 bases, and 7 bases separated the two germline ends. Germline CDR1 reads MDHEN; CDR2 reads SYDVKM. The CDR3 region is CASSLGRPYEQYF. As DNA, the CDR3 is TGTGCCAGCAGTTTAGGGCGGCCCTACGAGCAGTACTTC.

CDR3: CASSLGTASWEQYF. The CDR3 DNA sequence: TGTGCCAGCAGCTTAGGGACAGCCTCCTGGGAGCAGTACTTC. J is TRBJ2-5 and V is TRBV7-2, with a tentative D call TRBD1 (6 bases). The CDR3 loop spans 14 amino acids. CDR1 is SGHTA and CDR2 is FQGNSA in the germline V gene. Trimming pared 1 base from V and 11 bases from J, leaving 17 bases between.

The chain recombines TRBV7-9 with TRBJ1-4; the match to TRBD1 covers 7 bases. The J segment lost 6 bases and the V segment lost 6 bases, leaving 7 bases of the junction unmatched. The CDR3 is 14 residues long. Per germline, CDR1 SEHNR and CDR2 FQNEAQ (reference sequence). The CDR3 DNA sequence: TGTGCCAGCAGTGGGACAGCCGGCGATGAAAAACTGTTTTTT. This gives the protein CASSGTAGDEKLFF. Full variable domain (outside the CDR3, taken from reference TRBV7-9 and TRBJ1-4): DTGVSQNPRHKITKRGQNVTFRCDPISEHNRLYWYRQTLGQGPEFLTYFQNEAQLEKSRLLSDRFSAERPKGSFSTLEIQRTEQGDSAMYLCASSGTAGDEKLFFGSGTQLSVL.

This sequence joins TRBV5-1 and TRBJ2-7; 7 bases match TRBD2. CDR3 length: 15 amino acids. CDR1 is SGHRS, CDR2 YFSETQ, per germline. V was pared by 1 base and J by 1 base, with 5 bases of the junction left unmatched. The CDR3: CASSLPVAGSYEQYF. In nucleotides, the CDR3 is TGCGCCAGCAGCTTGCCAGTAGCGGGTTCCTACGAGCAGTACTTC.

The chain combines TRBV2 with TRBJ2-7; 7 bases map to TRBD1. Germline CDR1 and CDR2: SNHLY and FYNNEI. With 10 bases clipped from V and 9 bases from J, the junction kept 6 bases outside the gene matches. This CDR3 is built from 10 residues. This CDR3 reads CATRGIGQYF. The CDR3 DNA follows: TGTGCCACCAGGGGGATTGGGCAGTACTTC. Complete variable domain (other parts from reference TRBV2 and TRBJ2-7): EPEVTQTPSHQVTQMGQEVILRCVPISNHLYFYWYRQILGQKVEFLVSFYNNEISEKSEIFDDQFSVERPDGSNFTLKIRSTKLEDSAMYFCATRGIGQYFGPGTRLTVT.

This chain uses TRBV19 with TRBJ2-3; TRBD1 matches 8 bases. V shed 5 bases, J shed 7 bases, and the junction held 14 bases outside the gene matches. The CDR3 is made up of 16 amino acids. CDR1 is LNHDA and CDR2 is SQIVND in the germline V gene (reference sequence). CDR3 amino acids: CASSPTGGSEPNTQYF. The CDR3, as DNA: TGTGCCAGTAGTCCCACAGGGGGATCGGAACCAAATACGCAGTATTTT.

This rearrangement joins TRBV19 to TRBJ2-2; D uncertain. The germline gives CDR1 LNHDA, CDR2 SQIVND (reference sequence). Trimming cost V 4 bases and J 0 bases, with 6 bases left between them. The CDR3 consists of 14 residues. CDR3 protein: CASSTNTNTGELFF. In nucleotides, the CDR3 is TGTGCCAGTAGTACAAACACGAACACCGGGGAGCTGTTTTTT.

The chain carries TRBV11-3 and TRBJ1-1; D is undetermined. Trimming stripped 4 bases from V and 4 bases from J, with 10 bases between. Germline V lookup: CDR1 SGHNT, CDR2 YENEEA. CDR3 length equals 13 residues. CDR3 sequence: CASSSPRATEAFF. The CDR3 region has the DNA TGTGCCAGCAGCTCTCCTAGGGCCACTGAAGCTTTCTTT.

Note on this clone: Germline is not matched at one junction end, which may reflect a read error. The CDR3 coding sequence is TGTGCCAGCAGCCTAGCGGGAGTGGGGGAGACCCAGTACTTC. Its protein is CASSLAGVGETQYF. This chain joins TRBV7-9 and TRBJ2-5, with 10 bases fitting TRBD2. The CDR3 has 14 residues. Germline values: CDR1 SEHNR, CDR2 FQNEAQ (reference sequence). The full variable domain, in which reference TRBV7-9 and TRBJ2-5 provide the parts outside the CDR3, is DTGVSQNPRHKITKRGQNVTFRCDPISEHNRLYWYRQTLGQGPEFLTYFQNEAQLEKSRLLSDRFSAERPKGSFSTLEIQRTEQGDSAMYLCASSLAGVGETQYFGPGTRLLVL.

This sequence joins TRBV5-5 and TRBJ2-5; unclear D gene. The CDR3 loop spans 13 amino acids. Germline V lookup: CDR1 SGHKS, CDR2 YYEKEE (reference sequence). Between the trimmed V and J ends, which lost 0 bases and 4 bases, there was a span of 7 bases. The chain's CDR3 is CASSLGSRETQYF. The DNA for the CDR3 is TGTGCCAGCAGCTTGGGGTCTCGAGAGACCCAGTACTTC.

The V gene is TRBV19, the J gene TRBJ2-1; D may be TRBD1 (5 bases). The CDR3 is 14 amino acids. In germline, CDR1 is LNHDA, CDR2 SQIVND (reference sequence). V dropped 4 bases and J dropped 4 bases, with 11 bases sitting between them. The CDR3: CASSTGQAYNEQFF. The CDR3 DNA reads TGTGCCAGTAGTACCGGACAAGCTTACAATGAGCAGTTCTTC.

The V call is TRBV6-6, the J call TRBJ2-2; 8 nucleotides align to TRBD1. CDR3 length: 15 amino acids. Unmatched junction bases numbered 2, after V lost 1 base and J lost 4 bases. CDR1 and CDR2 from the germline V gene are MNHNY and SVGAGI (reference sequence). The CDR3, as DNA: TGTGCCAGCAGTTACTACGGACAGGGCACCGGGGAGCTGTTTTTT. Amino acid sequence: CASSYYGQGTGELFF.

V is TRBV11-3 and J is TRBJ2-2, with D possibly matching TRBD2 (6 bases). V lost 3 bases, J lost 0 bases, and 11 bases lay in between. The CDR3 length is 16 residues. The germline CDR1 and CDR2 sequences are SGHNT and YENEEA. The CDR3 sequence is CASSFPSVPNTGELFF. In DNA, the CDR3 is TGTGCCAGCAGCTTCCCTAGCGTACCGAACACCGGGGAGCTGTTTTTT.

This clone was seen only once. The chain is built from TRBV6-1 and TRBJ2-2; D is unresolved. This CDR3 has 11 residues. V lost 4 bases, J lost 6 bases, and 3 bases lay in between. CDR1 is MNHNS and CDR2 is SASEGT in the germline V gene. CDR3 bases: TGTGCCAGCAGTGGGGCCGGGGAGCTGTTTTTT. Its protein is CASSGAGELFF.

This chain connects TRBV30 to TRBJ2-5, with TRBD2 identical over 10 bases. CDR3 size: 12 residues. V lost 6 bases to trimming and J lost 7 bases; unmatched junction nucleotides: 5. Germline CDR1 reads GTSNPN; CDR2 reads SVGIG (reference sequence). DNA for the CDR3: TGTGCCTGCAGCGGGAGGGTGGGGACCCAGTACTTC. Its translation: CACSGRVGTQYF.

V gene TRBV28 combines with J gene TRBJ2-1; 16 bases fit TRBD2. CDR1 and CDR2 (germline): MDHEN, SYDVKM. This CDR3 region has 16 residues. V gave up 6 bases and J gave up 10 bases; unmatched junction bases: 9. The chain's CDR3 is CASSLDAGLAGGEQFF. The CDR3 DNA is TGTGCCAGCAGCCTAGACGCGGGACTAGCGGGAGGGGAGCAGTTCTTC. Full variable domain (outside the CDR3, taken from reference TRBV28 and TRBJ2-1): DVKVTQSSRYLVKRTGEKVFLECVQDMDHENMFWYRQDPGLGLRLIYFSYDVKMKEKGDIPEGYSVSREKKERFSLILESASTNQTSMYLCASSLDAGLAGGEQFFGPGTRLTVL.

The chain combines TRBV7-9 with TRBJ2-2; D uncertain. Germline CDR1 is SEHNR and CDR2 is FQNEAQ (reference sequence). Trimming left V 1 base short and J 6 bases short, with 9 bases between. This CDR3 has 14 amino acids. CDR3 sequence reads: CASSLVGESGELFF. In nucleotides, the CDR3 is TGTGCCAGCAGCTTAGTTGGAGAGTCCGGGGAGCTGTTTTTT.

This clone was seen only once. The V and J genes are TRBV9 and TRBJ2-3, with 11 bases aligning to TRBD2. Germline CDR1 SGDLS, CDR2 YYNGEE. The V segment lost 2 bases and the J segment 6 bases; nucleotides outside the gene matches: 5. This CDR3 has 15 amino acids. CDR3 residues: CASSVASGRFDTQYF. The DNA for the CDR3 is TGTGCCAGCAGCGTTGCTAGCGGGAGGTTCGATACGCAGTATTTT. The full variable domain, in which reference TRBV9 and TRBJ2-3 provide the parts outside the CDR3, is DSGVTQTPKHLITATGQRVTLRCSPRSGDLSVYWYQQSLDQGLQFLIQYYNGEERAKGNILERFSAQQFPDLHSELNLSSLELGDSALYFCASSVASGRFDTQYFGPGTRLTVL.

The sample holds a few counts of this clone. The CDR3 sequence: CASSMTGDEQYF. As DNA, the CDR3 is TGTGCCAGTAGTATGACAGGGGACGAGCAGTACTTC. V gene TRBV19 combines with J gene TRBJ2-7, with 8 nucleotides matching TRBD1. With V trimmed by 3 bases and J by 5 bases, 0 bases remained unmatched. CDR1 LNHDA and CDR2 SQIVND come from the germline V gene (reference sequence). The length of the CDR3 is 12 residues.

The chain carries TRBV2 and TRBJ1-5; tentatively, D is TRBD1 (5 bases). Germline V lookup: CDR1 SNHLY, CDR2 FYNNEI. Trimming removed 1 base at V and 6 bases at J, with 16 bases between. This CDR3 is 16 amino acids long. The CDR3 DNA reads TGTGCCAGCAGTGAAGGGGGCAGGTTCGCCAGTCAGCCCCAGCATTTT. Its translation: CASSEGGRFASQPQHF.